Sequencing of this T cell receptor beta chain was carried out in a study of blood T cells in healthy people across ages. Study observations and caveats: It was held that the diversity estimates obtained from one million T cells were underestimates.

On this clonotype: Antigen: not known.

Every participating donor contributed roughly 11 milliliters of peripheral blood through a draw. Next came a second PCR, run for about 6 to 12 cycles, which used a sample-barcoded 5' primer along with a J-beta primer mix. TCRdb redid the calling of the 5' RACE reads with MiXCR, one entry per CDR3 protein. The data contain hundreds of thousands of distinct CDR3 sequences, roughly 60% of them singletons. Germline loops: CDR1 PRHDT, CDR2 FYEKMQ (reference sequence). This CDR3 is 14 amino acids long. Trimming took 1 base from V and 11 from J, leaving 16 bases between them. Sequencing input: blood. V and J are TRBV13 and TRBJ2-3; D not certain. The TCR sequence derives from a man aged 25 to 40 in good health. CDR3: CASSLEGDASLQYF. CDR3 DNA sequence: TGTGCCAGCAGCTTAGAAGGAGATGCGTCTTTGCAGTATTTT. The whole variable domain, filled in from reference TRBV13 and TRBJ2-3, reads AAGVIQSPRHLIKEKRETATLKCYPIPRHDTVYWYQQGPGQDPQFLISFYEKMQSDKGSIPDRFSAQQFSDYHSELNMSSLELGDSALYFCASSLEGDASLQYFGPGTRLTVL.